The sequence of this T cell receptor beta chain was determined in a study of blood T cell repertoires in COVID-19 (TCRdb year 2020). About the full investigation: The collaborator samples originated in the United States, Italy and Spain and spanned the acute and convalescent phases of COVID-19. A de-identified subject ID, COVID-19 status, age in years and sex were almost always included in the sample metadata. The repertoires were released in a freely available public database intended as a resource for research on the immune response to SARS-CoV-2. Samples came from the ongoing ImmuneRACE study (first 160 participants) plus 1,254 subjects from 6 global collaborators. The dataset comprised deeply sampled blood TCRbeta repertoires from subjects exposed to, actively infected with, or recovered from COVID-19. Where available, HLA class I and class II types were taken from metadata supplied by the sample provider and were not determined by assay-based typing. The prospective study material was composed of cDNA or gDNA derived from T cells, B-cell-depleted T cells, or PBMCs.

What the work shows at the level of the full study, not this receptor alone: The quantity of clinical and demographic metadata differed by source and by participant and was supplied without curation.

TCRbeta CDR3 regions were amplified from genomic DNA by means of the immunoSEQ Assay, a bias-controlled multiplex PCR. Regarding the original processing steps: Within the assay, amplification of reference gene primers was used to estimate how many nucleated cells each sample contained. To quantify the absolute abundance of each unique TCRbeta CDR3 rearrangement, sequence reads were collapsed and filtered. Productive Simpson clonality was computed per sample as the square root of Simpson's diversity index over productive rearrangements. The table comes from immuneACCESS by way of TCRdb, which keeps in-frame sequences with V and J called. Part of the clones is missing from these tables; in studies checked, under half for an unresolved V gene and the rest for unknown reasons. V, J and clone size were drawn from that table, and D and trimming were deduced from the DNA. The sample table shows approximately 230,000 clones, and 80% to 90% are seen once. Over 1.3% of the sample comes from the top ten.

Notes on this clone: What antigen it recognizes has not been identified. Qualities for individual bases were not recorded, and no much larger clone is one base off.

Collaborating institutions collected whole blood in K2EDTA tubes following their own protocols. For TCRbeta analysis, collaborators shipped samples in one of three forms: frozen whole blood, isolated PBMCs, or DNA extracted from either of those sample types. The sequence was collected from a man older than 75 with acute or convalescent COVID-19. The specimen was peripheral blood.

The CDR3 protein sequence reads: CASSSREYYGYTF. The nucleotide sequence is given as TGTGCCAGCAGTTCTCGGGAATACTATGGCTACACCTTC. The rearrangement joined TRBV25-1 to TRBJ1-2, with the D gene uncertain. The trim is 5 bases for V and 3 bases for J, with a gap of 10 bases between the germline ends. The CDR3 runs 13 residues from the cysteine to the phenylalanine. The CDR3 DNA has 39 bases and is translated from base 1. The germline V gene gives CDR1 as MGHDK and CDR2 as SYGVNS.